This T cell receptor (beta chain) originates from a study of post-analysis software for immune sequencing data. Study-level background: Disease trajectories encompassed relapsing-remitting, secondary progressive and progressive-relapsing multiple sclerosis. Study-level findings and limits: Co-batched samples clustered tightly together by F measure. Controls significantly exceeded multiple sclerosis patients in normalized Chao1 diversity. In patients, TRBV5-6, TRBV5-1 and TRBV20-1 belonged to roughly five TRBV segments found more frequently than in controls.

This CDR3 spans 12 amino acids. Trimming cost V 3 bases and J 6 bases; bases outside gene matches: 3. From germline, CDR1 is SQVTM and CDR2 ANQGSEA. This clonotype was observed at least ten times. Its matching antigen is unknown. Each TCR beta cDNA library carried unique molecular identifiers. It was from about 1 to 10 million T cells that 500,000 or so cDNA molecules came. Each CDR3 protein is one row after TCRdb ran MiXCR on the PCR reads. The sample lists about 770,000 distinct CDR3 sequences; 35% to 55% were seen once. The source of this sequence is a girl under 18 with multiple sclerosis. The sample consisted of blood. The V call is TRBV29-1, the J call TRBJ2-3; 7 bases agree with TRBD2. The CDR3 protein is CSVDSGRDTQYF. CDR3 in DNA: TGCAGCGTTGATTCCGGGAGGGATACGCAGTATTTT.